These 5 T cell receptor beta chains share one sample of origin, sequenced in a study of a mutant IDH1 vaccine in newly diagnosed glioma (dated by TCRdb to about 2021). Sample time point, as interpreted from the label and publication: week 5, during vaccination. Each vaccine dose, consisting of 300 ug of a 20-mer mutant IDH1 peptide in Montanide, was administered subcutaneously with topical imiquimod. Libraries were made using the immunoSEQ multiplex PCR assay. TCRdb mirrors the immuneACCESS table, restricted to in-frame sequences. Some clones are absent from its copies; in checked studies, under half trace to an unresolved V gene, and the reason for the others is unknown. Across this sample there are tens of thousands of clones, with 75% to 90% seen only once. The ten biggest clones cover roughly 4.8% of the sample. No antigen is known for these receptors. Sequencing used PBMCs, obtained from a glioma patient whose treatment included an IDH1 peptide vaccine. Source of these receptors: a woman aged 40 to 50 with glioma.

The chain is built from TRBV5-1 and TRBJ2-1; tentatively, D is TRBD2 (5 bases). V was trimmed by 4 bases and J by 4 bases, leaving 9 bases between them. Germline CDR1 SGHRS, CDR2 YFSETQ. The CDR3 length is 13 residues. The CDR3 here is CASSPREYNEQFF. The CDR3 DNA is TGCGCCAGCAGCCCTCGGGAATACAATGAGCAGTTCTTC.

This clone was recorded only once. The V gene is TRBV7-3, the J gene TRBJ1-1, with D possibly being TRBD1 (6 bases). The germline V and J ends were trimmed by 5 bases and 0 bases, with 16 bases remaining between them. The germline V gene encodes CDR1 SGHTA and CDR2 FQGTGA. CDR3 length equals 16 residues. The CDR3 loop is CASSPQGRGMNTEAFF. CDR3 DNA sequence: TGTGCCAGCAGCCCGCAGGGAAGGGGGATGAACACTGAAGCTTTCTTT.

The rearrangement links TRBV30 to TRBJ1-1; perhaps TRBD1 as D (6 bases). Germline-derived CDR1 and CDR2 are GTSNPN and SVGIG (reference sequence). V was pared by 0 bases and J by 1 base, with 15 bases between. The CDR3 spans 16 residues. The CDR3 sequence: CAWSVLAGRGNTEAFF. CDR3 sequence (DNA): TGTGCCTGGAGTGTACTAGCGGGCAGGGGGAACACTGAAGCTTTCTTT. Combining the CDR3 with reference TRBV30 and TRBJ1-1 gives the whole variable domain SQTIHQWPATLVQPVGSPLSLECTVEGTSNPNLYWYRQAAGRGLQLLFYSVGIGQISSEVPQNLSASRPQDRQFILSSKKLLLSDSGFYLCAWSVLAGRGNTEAFFGQGTRLTVV.

The rearrangement uses TRBV12-5 and TRBJ1-1; no clear D gene. The CDR3 has 14 amino acids. Trimming took off 7 bases at V and 0 bases at J, with 12 bases between the two ends. The V gene's germline CDR1 is LGHNT and CDR2 FRNRAP. This CDR3 reads CASVWREVNTEAFF. The CDR3 DNA reads TGTGCTAGTGTATGGAGGGAGGTGAACACTGAAGCTTTCTTT.

The chain joins TRBV20-1 to TRBJ2-1; D not certain. The CDR3 contains 11 residues. V gave up 4 bases and J gave up 0 bases, with 1 base separating them. In germline, CDR1 is DFQATT, CDR2 SNEGSKA (reference sequence). CDR3 DNA sequence: TGCAGTGCTAACTCCTACAATGAGCAGTTCTTC. Translated: CSANSYNEQFF.